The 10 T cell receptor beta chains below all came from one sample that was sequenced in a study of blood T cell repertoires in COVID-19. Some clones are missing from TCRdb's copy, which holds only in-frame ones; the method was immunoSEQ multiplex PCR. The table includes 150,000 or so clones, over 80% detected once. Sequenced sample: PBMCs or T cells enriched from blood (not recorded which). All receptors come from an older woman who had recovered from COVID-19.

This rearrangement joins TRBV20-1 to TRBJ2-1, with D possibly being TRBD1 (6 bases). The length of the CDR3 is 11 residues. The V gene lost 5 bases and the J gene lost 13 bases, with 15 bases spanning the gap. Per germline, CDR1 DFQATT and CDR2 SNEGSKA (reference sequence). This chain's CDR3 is CSASPGHLQFF. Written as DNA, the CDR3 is TGCAGTGCTTCACCGGGACACTTACAGTTCTTC.

The chain's CDR3 is CASSKVGGQADEKLFF. The CDR3 bases are TGTGCCAGCAGCAAAGTAGGAGGACAGGCCGATGAAAAACTGTTTTTT. V gene TRBV21-1 combines with J gene TRBJ1-4; TRBD1, the D gene given by the table, was not confirmed from the DNA. TRBV21-1 is a listed pseudogene. The CDR3 has 16 residues.

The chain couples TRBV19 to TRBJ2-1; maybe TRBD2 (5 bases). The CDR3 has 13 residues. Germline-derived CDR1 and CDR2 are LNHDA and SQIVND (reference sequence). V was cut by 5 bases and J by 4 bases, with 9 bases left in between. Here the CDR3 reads CASSPPGYNEQFF. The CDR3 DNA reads TGTGCCAGTAGTCCCCCGGGATACAATGAGCAGTTCTTC. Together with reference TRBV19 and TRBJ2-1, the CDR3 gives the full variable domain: DGGITQSPKYLFRKEGQNVTLSCEQNLNHDAMYWYRQDPGQGLRLIYYSQIVNDFQKGDIAEGYSVSREKKESFPLTVTSAQKNPTAFYLCASSPPGYNEQFFGPGTRLTVL.

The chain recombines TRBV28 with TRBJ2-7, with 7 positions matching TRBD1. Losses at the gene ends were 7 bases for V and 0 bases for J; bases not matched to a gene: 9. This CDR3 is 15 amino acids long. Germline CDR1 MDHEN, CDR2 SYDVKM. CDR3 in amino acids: CASNIQGTFSYEQYF. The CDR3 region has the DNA TGTGCCAGCAACATACAGGGGACGTTCTCCTACGAGCAGTACTTC.

The chain's CDR3 is CASSFGKTSGGVEETQYF. CDR3 bases: TGCGCCAGCAGCTTCGGAAAGACTAGCGGGGGAGTAGAAGAGACCCAGTACTTC. The chain links TRBV5-1 to TRBJ2-5, with 12 bases that match TRBD2. Unmatched junction bases numbered 11, after V lost 2 bases and J lost 3 bases. The CDR3 runs 18 residues. Germline values: CDR1 SGHRS, CDR2 YFSETQ.

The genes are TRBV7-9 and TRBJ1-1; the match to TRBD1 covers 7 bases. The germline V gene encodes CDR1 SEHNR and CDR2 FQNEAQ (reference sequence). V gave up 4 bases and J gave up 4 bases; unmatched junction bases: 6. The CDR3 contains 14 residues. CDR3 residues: CASSYRGTTTEAFF. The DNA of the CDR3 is TGTGCCAGCAGCTACAGGGGAACCACCACTGAAGCTTTCTTT.

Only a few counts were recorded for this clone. The CDR3 nucleotides read TGCGGAAATTTTATCCAACTAGCGGGGGACACCGGGGAGCTGTTTTTT. This translates into CGNFIQLAGDTGELFF. V usage is TRBV23-1 and J usage is TRBJ2-2, with 11 nucleotides matching TRBD2. TRBV23-1 counts as an open reading frame of uncertain function. This CDR3 spans 16 amino acids.

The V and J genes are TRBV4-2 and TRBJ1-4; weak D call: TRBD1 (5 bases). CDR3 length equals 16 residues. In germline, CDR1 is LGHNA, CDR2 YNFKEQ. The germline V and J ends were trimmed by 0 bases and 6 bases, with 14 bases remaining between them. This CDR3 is CASSQDQGGMDEKLFF. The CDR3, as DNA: TGTGCCAGCAGCCAAGATCAGGGCGGAATGGATGAAAAACTGTTTTTT.

The chain's CDR3 is CSVLQGAETQYF. The CDR3 DNA follows: TGCAGCGTTCTACAGGGGGCTGAGACCCAGTACTTC. The chain carries TRBV29-1 and TRBJ2-5; TRBD1 matches 9 bases. This CDR3 region has 12 residues. Looked up from germline, CDR1 is SQVTM and CDR2 is ANQGSEA. With 5 bases clipped from V and 5 bases from J, the junction kept 3 bases outside the gene matches.

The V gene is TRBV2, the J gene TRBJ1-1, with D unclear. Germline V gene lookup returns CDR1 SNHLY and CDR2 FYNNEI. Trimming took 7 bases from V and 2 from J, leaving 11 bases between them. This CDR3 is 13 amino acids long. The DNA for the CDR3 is TGTGCCAGCACCGTGGACTTTAACACTGAAGCTTTCTTT. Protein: CASTVDFNTEAFF.